This T cell receptor beta chain comes out of a study of identical twins. In its sample, this clonotype was seen a few times. Using its own MiXCR run on the 5' RACE reads, TCRdb lists one record per CDR3 protein. The sample contains 700,000 or so distinct CDR3 sequences, 21% of which appear only once. Germline assignment: CDR1 LGHDT and CDR2 YNNKEL (reference sequence). CDR3 length: 13 residues. Trimming removed 3 bases from V and 6 bases from J, with 10 bases in between. The sample was also reused in another study, on T cells expressing NK-cell markers.

The TCR was taken from a woman younger than 35 in good health. The sequenced material came from PBMCs. This chain joins TRBV3-1 and TRBJ2-3; D may be TRBD1 (7 bases). This CDR3 reads CASSHPGGDTQYF. DNA for the CDR3: TGTGCCAGCAGCCATCCAGGGGGGGATACGCAGTATTTT.